One and the same sample provided the 13 T cell receptor beta chains below, sequenced in a study of metastatic and nonmetastatic thyroid tumors. TCRdb reassembled clones from the PCR reads with MiXCR. The table lists approximately 35,000 clones, about 30% of them singletons, with about 16% in the top ten. All patients were treatment-naive before thyroid surgery. Sample: tumor tissue. These TCRs come from a female donor with papillary thyroid cancer or a benign thyroid nodule (not recorded which). Some clones in this sample may be carry-over from other donors' samples.

The chain employs TRBV20-1 and TRBJ2-3; the D gene could be TRBD1 or TRBD2 (5 bases each). Germline V gene data show CDR1 as DFQATT and CDR2 as SNEGSKA (reference sequence). The CDR3 spans 16 residues. Trimming left V 0 bases short and J 1 base short, with 14 bases between. The CDR3: CSARERDQRRTDTQYF. The CDR3 coding sequence is TGCAGTGCTAGAGAACGGGACCAACGACGCACAGATACGCAGTATTTT.

This clone was recorded a few times. The chain's CDR3 is CASSSSSRGRPNYGYTF. In DNA form, the CDR3 reads TGTGCCAGCAGCTCATCCTCACGGGGACGGCCGAACTATGGCTACACCTTC. V usage is TRBV28 and J usage is TRBJ1-2; D might be TRBD1 (5 bases). Between the trimmed V and J ends, which lost 6 bases and 2 bases, there was a span of 22 bases. Germline-derived CDR1 and CDR2 are MDHEN and SYDVKM. The CDR3 length is 17 residues.

This clone appeared a few times. CDR3 bases: TGTGCCAGCAGTTCCCACAGGGGTGATGGCTACACCTTC. Protein product: CASSSHRGDGYTF. The rearrangement links TRBV12-3 or TRBV12-4 to TRBJ1-2; TRBD1 aligns across 7 bases. This CDR3 comprises 13 residues. V lost 4 bases, J lost 6 bases, and 5 bases stayed unmatched.

A word on this clone: One junction end does not reproduce the germline sequence, and a read error may be involved. The gene calls are TRBV6-1 and TRBJ2-6, with D maybe TRBD2 (6 bases). Per the germline V gene, CDR1 is MNHNS and CDR2 is SASEGT. The CDR3 spans 13 residues. CDR3 residues: CASVLGGAIILTF. CDR3 nucleotide sequence: TGTGCCAGCGTCCTCGGAGGGGCCATCATCCTGACCTTC.

V is TRBV5-1 and J is TRBJ2-1; the match to TRBD1 covers 9 bases. This CDR3 has 19 residues. The germline V gene encodes CDR1 SGHRS and CDR2 YFSETQ. With 7 bases clipped from V and 1 base from J, the junction kept 18 bases outside the gene matches. In nucleotides, the CDR3 is TGCGCCAGCGGGCGGGGGACAGGGTTGGGACTCGGTTCCTACAATGAGCAGTTCTTC. It is translated as CASGRGTGLGLGSYNEQFF.

The genes are TRBV12-3 or TRBV12-4 and TRBJ1-6; D not resolved. The CDR3 contains 14 residues. Trimming took 2 bases from V and 8 from J, leaving 10 bases between them. CDR3 DNA sequence: TGTGCCAGCAGTTTACAGACGGCGGATTCACCCCTCCACTTT. Residues: CASSLQTADSPLHF.

The chain links TRBV11-2 to TRBJ2-7; no reliable D call. Per germline, CDR1 SGHAT and CDR2 FQNNGV. The CDR3 sequence is 12 residues long. V was trimmed by 5 bases and J by 4 bases, leaving 9 bases between them. The CDR3 sequence is CASSVTQYEQYF. CDR3 sequence (DNA): TGTGCCAGCAGCGTTACCCAGTACGAGCAGTACTTC. The whole variable domain, remainder taken from reference TRBV11-2 and TRBJ2-7, is EAGVAQSPRYKIIEKRQSVAFWCNPISGHATLYWYQQILGQGPKLLIQFQNNGVVDDSQLPKDRFSAERLKGVDSTLKIQPAKLEDSAVYLCASSVTQYEQYFGPGTRLTVT.

This clone came up a few times. The chain has TRBV6-1 and TRBJ1-5; D might be TRBD1 (5 bases). The CDR3 is made up of 13 amino acids. From germline, CDR1 is MNHNS and CDR2 SASEGT. Trimming cost V 6 bases and J 0 bases, with 6 bases left between them. CDR3 sequence (DNA): TGTGCCAGCAGACAGGATAGCAATCAGCCCCAGCATTTT. Amino acids: CASRQDSNQPQHF.

This sequence joins TRBV2 and TRBJ1-4; maybe TRBD1 (6 bases). CDR1 SNHLY and CDR2 FYNNEI come from the germline V gene. The CDR3 runs 12 residues. CDR3 sequence (DNA): TGTGCTGCAGGGGTTTCCAATGAAAAACTGTTTTTT. It is translated as CAAGVSNEKLFF.

This clone was picked up a small number of times. The chain's CDR3 is CASSPGLAGAIEQFF. The CDR3 DNA sequence: TGTGCCAGCAGTCCCGGACTAGCGGGAGCCATTGAGCAGTTCTTC. The chain uses TRBV12-3 or TRBV12-4 and TRBJ2-1; 13 nucleotides match TRBD2. Trimming took 5 bases from V and 9 from J; bases not matched to a gene: 7. The CDR3 has 15 residues.

The table lists this clone with a few counts. The chain has TRBV12-3 or TRBV12-4 and TRBJ2-7; weak D call: TRBD1 (5 bases). The CDR3 totals 13 residues. V was trimmed by 6 bases and J by 1 base, leaving 10 bases between them. The CDR3 sequence: CASSPRASYEQYF. CDR3 DNA: TGTGCCAGCAGCCCCAGGGCTTCCTACGAGCAGTACTTC.

The table lists this clone with a few counts. V is TRBV6-9 and J is TRBJ2-5, with D maybe TRBD2 (6 bases). V dropped 2 bases and J dropped 3 bases, with 19 bases sitting between them. There are 17 residues in the CDR3. Germline V gene lookup returns CDR1 MNHGY and CDR2 SVAAGI. The CDR3: CASSYPPRRERKETQYF. In DNA form, the CDR3 reads TGTGCCAGCAGTTATCCCCCGAGGCGGGAAAGAAAAGAGACCCAGTACTTC.

The chain has TRBV27 and TRBJ2-2; TRBD1 matches 11 bases. The CDR3 totals 17 residues. The V and J ends lost 5 bases and 4 bases, in that order; junction bases with no gene match: 9. Germline V lookup: CDR1 MNHEY, CDR2 SMNVEV (reference sequence). CDR3 protein: CASSPHFGTGGTGELFF. CDR3 nucleotides: TGTGCCAGCAGTCCCCATTTCGGGACAGGGGGCACCGGGGAGCTGTTTTTT.